This T cell receptor (beta chain) is from a study of graft-versus-host responses after intestinal transplantation. The overall study: After anti-thymocyte globulin induction, recipients took tacrolimus and steroids for 2 to 3 years.

As regards this clone: The antigen remains unidentified.

Overall study results and limits: Ileal or blood samples showed some GvH clones first, and such clones were also found in recipient marrow.

CDR1 and CDR2 from the germline V gene are SGDLS and YYNGEE. Between the trimmed V and J ends, which lost 4 bases and 7 bases, there was a span of 17 bases. This CDR3 region has 14 residues. Assay used: immunoSEQ multiplex PCR; TCRdb lists only in-frame clones, some missing. In the table there are over 85,000 clones, over 90% of which are singletons. V gene TRBV9 combines with J gene TRBJ1-2; D perhaps matches TRBD1 (6 bases). The origin of this receptor is a human donor who was the organ donor for an intestinal transplant. The sample here was unstimulated CD4+ T cells sorted from spleen or lymph node cells, taken before transplant. The CDR3 DNA reads as TGTGCCAGCAGCCTAGGAGGGGGGCATATTGGCTACACCTTC. Translating gives CASSLGGGHIGYTF.